The source of this T cell receptor beta chain is a study of blood T cell repertoires in COVID-19. Study as a whole: Material from acute and convalescent COVID-19 was sourced from the United States, Italy and Spain.

Assay: immunoSEQ multiplex PCR; the TCRdb copy retains only in-frame clones and omits some. In the table there are 120,000 to 150,000 clones, 84% of which are singletons. Allocation to cohorts depended on clinical history reported by the participants. People in the exposed group encountered a COVID-19 case within 2 weeks before entering the study. Germline V CDR1 and CDR2: SNHLY, FYNNEI. J gave up 5 bases and V 6 bases, and 11 bases lay outside the gene matches. This CDR3 is built from 16 residues. Sequencing used PBMCs or T cells enriched from blood (not recorded which). This receptor was identified in a woman aged 50 to 60 who had been exposed to COVID-19. The chain uses TRBV2 and TRBJ2-7; 12 positions agree with TRBD2. The CDR3 DNA reads as TGTGCCAGCAGCCCTTCACTAGCGGGAGGTCGGGACGAGCAGTACTTC. Protein: CASSPSLAGGRDEQYF.